A single sample gave rise to the 8 T cell receptor beta chains below, sequenced in a study of Ad26.COV2.S vaccination and SARS-CoV-2 variants. Described treatment: over 15 received Ad26.COV2.S at low or high dose, single or two shots; about 5 received placebo; per-sample allocation not given. Sampling was done on day 63 after the first vaccine or placebo injection. Some clones are missing from TCRdb's copy, which holds only in-frame ones; the method was immunoSEQ multiplex PCR. The data contain about 350,000 clones, about 88% of them singletons. The sample in question was peripheral blood, obtained in a trial of Ad26.COV2.S vaccine versus placebo. These receptors originate from a person aged 18 to 65 who received the Ad26.COV2.S COVID-19 vaccine or a placebo.

V gene TRBV3-1 (or the pseudogene TRBV3-2) combines with J gene TRBJ2-3, with 8 positions matching TRBD2. CDR3 size: 15 residues. From germline, CDR1 is LGHDT and CDR2 YNNKEL (reference sequence). J was trimmed by 0 bases and V by 2 bases; bases with no gene match: 1. The CDR3 bases are TGTGCCAGCAGCCAACGGGGGGGTAGCACAGATACGCAGTATTTT. Its protein is CASSQRGGSTDTQYF.

This clone was counted between two and nine times. The chain is built from TRBV5-1 and TRBJ1-3, with unresolved D. The CDR3 sequence is 17 residues long. The V gene lost 0 bases and the J gene lost 0 bases, with 13 bases spanning the gap. Germline loops: CDR1 SGHRS, CDR2 YFSETQ. The CDR3 sequence: CASSLASWTASGNTIYF. CDR3 nucleotide sequence: TGCGCCAGCAGCTTGGCCTCCTGGACGGCCTCTGGAAACACCATATATTTT.

V and J are TRBV11-2 and TRBJ1-6, with TRBD1 matching 7 bases. The CDR3 runs 15 residues. After removal of 2 bases from V and 10 bases from J, the junction contained 8 bases not matched to a gene. Germline-derived CDR1 and CDR2 are SGHAT and FQNNGV. CDR3 coding DNA: TGTGCCAGCAGCTTAAGTAGGACAGGTGCCTCACCCCTCCACTTT. Protein: CASSLSRTGASPLHF.

The CDR3, as DNA: TGTGCCAGCAGCGTAGTGGAAGTCCCCACCTTC. The encoded protein is CASSVVEVPTF. V usage is TRBV9 and J usage is TRBJ1-2; no reliable D call. This CDR3 is 11 amino acids long. The ends were cut back, 0 bases at V and 13 bases at J, with 10 bases in the middle. Germline-derived CDR1 and CDR2 are SGDLS and YYNGEE.

This clone was detected once. The chain is built from TRBV6-5 and TRBJ2-1, with 9 nucleotides matching TRBD1. The CDR3 length is 12 residues. The V gene's germline CDR1 is MNHEY and CDR2 SVGAGI. Unmatched junction bases numbered 4, after V lost 8 bases and J lost 8 bases. CDR3 coding DNA: TGTGCCAGCGGGGGACAGGGCCATGAGCAGTTCTTC. Translating it yields CASGGQGHEQFF.

The sample holds one count of this clone. The rearrangement joins TRBV5-6 to TRBJ2-7, with TRBD2 as a possible D gene (5 bases). Germline assignment: CDR1 SGHDT and CDR2 YYEEEE. V lost 4 bases to trimming and J lost 4 bases, with 15 bases between them. The CDR3 totals 14 residues. The CDR3 coding sequence is TGTGCCAGCAGCCGCCCCACTAGGTTTTACGAGCAGTACTTC. Translation: CASSRPTRFYEQYF.

The J gene is TRBJ1-1, the V gene TRBV7-3; D remains unclear. This CDR3 has 13 residues. Germline V gene lookup returns CDR1 SGHTA and CDR2 FQGTGA. Trimming left V 5 bases short and J 5 bases short, with 12 bases between. The CDR3 reads CASSPIRITEAFF. The CDR3 nucleotides are TGTGCCAGCAGCCCGATTAGAATAACTGAAGCTTTCTTT.

Here the CDR3 reads CASSATSGRLTPTDTQYF. As DNA, the CDR3 is TGTGCCAGCAGCGCTACTAGCGGGAGATTGACTCCCACAGATACGCAGTATTTT. The chain uses TRBV6-2 or TRBV6-3 and TRBJ2-3; 11 bases are shared with TRBD2. The V and J ends lost 6 bases and 2 bases, in that order; junction bases with no gene match: 13. There are 18 residues in the CDR3. The germline gives CDR1 MNHEY, CDR2 SVGEGT.